Listed here is a single TCR beta chain. Its cognate antigen has yet to be identified. No much larger clone is present one base from it, and per-base qualities are unavailable. Using the deep immunoSEQ assay, multiplex PCR amplified TCR CDR3 regions from genomic DNA. Genomic DNA extracted from each cell subset was distributed evenly over all wells of several immunoSEQ 96-well plates, and each plate served as one replicate. For sorted subsets, about 220 ng of genomic DNA, equivalent to some 30,000 T cell genomes, went into each replicate PCR. Purified libraries were quantified with a Qubit 3.0 fluorometer, sized on a Bioanalyzer 2100, and re-quantified with the KAPA Library Quantification kit. Each immunoSEQ 96-well plate was sequenced on its own single-read 150-cycle Illumina NextSeq 550 flow cell. As for the original processing: Because only junctional sequences without quality scores were contained in the immunoSEQ output, filtering matching that applied to full-length reads could not be performed. To assign V/J genes and CDR3, sequences were annotated against IMGT germline references using PyIR, a Python wrapper for IgBLAST v1.9. Any read was removed if the V/J assignment was weak (E-value above 1e-6), the CDR3 was missing, or the read contained stop codons, out-of-frame junctions, or ambiguous translated residues. V3J clonotypes were defined as sequences sharing an identical inferred V gene, J gene, and CDR3 amino acid sequence. The percentage overlap between two repertoires was calculated by dividing the number of shared unique clonotypes by the size of the smaller repertoire. Three approaches were used to assess repertoire richness: RTK rarefaction, the Chao1 estimator, and Recon v2.1 estimates of unobserved clonotypes. Generation probabilities for all TCRbeta clonotypes obtained by the gDNA method from several donors were computed using OLGA. This is the immuneACCESS table as TCRdb keeps it, with only in-frame sequences that have V and J called. A part of the clones is gone; compared with another copy, unresolved V genes explain less than half, and the rest is unexplained. The DNA was the basis for D and trimming; V, J and clone size are from that table. The sample table records around 580,000 clones; 98% of these occur just once. Approximately 0.3% of the sample is taken by the ten largest.

CD8 naive samples were obtained by positive selection for CCR7 among CD45RO-negative cells, yielding a CD45RA+CCR7+ population from which TemRA cells were excluded. The donors were healthy, HIV-negative adults who had no recently reported acute infections or vaccinations. Every donor was a Caucasian adult living in Nashville, Tennessee, USA. Blood was collected by leukapheresis, and PBMCs were isolated by Ficoll-Histopaque density gradient centrifugation and then cryopreserved in liquid nitrogen vapor phase. Analytical flow cytometry was used to check the purity and quantity of every magnetically sorted T cell population. Genomic DNA was isolated from each sorted fraction and quantified by UV absorbance on a Nanodrop 2000c. CDR1 and CDR2 are drawn from the germline V gene: SGHAT, FQNNGV. The CDR3 runs 19 amino acids, cysteine and phenylalanine included. Solely the CDR3 DNA is kept, with 57 bases framed from the first base. V and J are trimmed by 2 bases and 2 bases, and the gene matches miss 16 bases of the junction.

This entry is derived from a study of shared clonotypes between healthy human individuals (dated by TCRdb to about 2020). Regarding the complete study: A few men and two women, aged 18 to 49 years, made up the cohort. For each donor, three plates each were used for CD4 naive and CD4 memory, two plates were used for CD8 naive, and one plate was used for CD8 memory. To estimate repertoire size and how much clonotypes are shared between individuals, the study performed deep sequencing of blood TCR repertoires from 4 to 6 healthy adults. To increase sequencing depth and limit assay-specific biases, different laboratories used diverse techniques to prepare libraries and sequence TCR repertoires. Between about 0.85 and 10 billion PBMCs per donor were obtained by leukapheresis.

The investigation overall reported the following: Because the study included only a small number of donors, the genetic and exposure-history diversity represented was limited. Compared with non-shared clonotypes, clonotypes shared by all four sorted-subset donors had higher generation probabilities. Estimated clonotype richness was generally larger for naive than for memory subsets. Rarefaction of sorted-subset datasets indicated incomplete sequencing despite the large sequencing depth. Sampling was restricted to blood, and TCR repertoires in tissues likely differ from the TCR repertoires found in blood. When several donors were compared, the shared fraction of clonotypes was about 5% for naive CD4, less than 4% for naive CD8, 2.3% for memory CD4, and 0.4% for memory CD8. Based on pairwise subsampling, the degree of clonotype sharing among donors was expected to be affected by sequencing depth.

Sequencing used naive CD8+ T cells sorted from blood. The cell subset or site label for this specimen denotes: CD45RA+CCR7+. The TCR was taken from a man aged 25-45 years in good health. The receptor chain draws on TRBV11-2 and TRBJ2-3; the junction holds 7 bases that match TRBD1. The CDR3 sequence is CASSLLESDNRGFTDTQYF. The bases read TGTGCCAGCAGCTTATTAGAATCCGATAACAGGGGTTTCACAGATACGCAGTATTTT.